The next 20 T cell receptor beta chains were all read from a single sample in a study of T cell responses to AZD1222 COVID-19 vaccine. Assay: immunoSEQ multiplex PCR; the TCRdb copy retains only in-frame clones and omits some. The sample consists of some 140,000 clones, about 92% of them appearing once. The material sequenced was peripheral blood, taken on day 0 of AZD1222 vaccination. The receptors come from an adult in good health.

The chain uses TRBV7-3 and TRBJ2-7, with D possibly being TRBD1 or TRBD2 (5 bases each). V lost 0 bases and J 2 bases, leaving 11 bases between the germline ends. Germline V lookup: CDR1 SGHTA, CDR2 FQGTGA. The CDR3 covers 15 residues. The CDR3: CASSLTSGAPYEQYF. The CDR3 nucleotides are TGTGCCAGCAGCTTAACTTCCGGGGCTCCCTACGAGCAGTACTTC.

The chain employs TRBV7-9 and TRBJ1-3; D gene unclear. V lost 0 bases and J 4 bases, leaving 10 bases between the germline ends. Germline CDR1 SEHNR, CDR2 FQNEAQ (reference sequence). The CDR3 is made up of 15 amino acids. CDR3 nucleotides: TGTGCCAGCAGCTTAGCGGGGTCGCGAGGAAACACCATATATTTT. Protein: CASSLAGSRGNTIYF.

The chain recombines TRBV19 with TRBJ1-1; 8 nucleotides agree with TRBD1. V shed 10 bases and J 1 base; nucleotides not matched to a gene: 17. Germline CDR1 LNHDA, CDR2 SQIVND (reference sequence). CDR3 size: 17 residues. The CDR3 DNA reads TGTGCCATCGCCTCGGGCAGGGGGCGGGGGGAGAACACTGAAGCTTTCTTT. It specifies CAIASGRGRGENTEAFF.

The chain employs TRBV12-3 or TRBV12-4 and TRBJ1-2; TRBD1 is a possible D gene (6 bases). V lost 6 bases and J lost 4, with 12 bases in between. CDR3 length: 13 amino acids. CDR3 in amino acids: CASSYTGPYGYTF. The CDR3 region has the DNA TGTGCCAGCAGCTATACAGGGCCCTATGGCTACACCTTC.

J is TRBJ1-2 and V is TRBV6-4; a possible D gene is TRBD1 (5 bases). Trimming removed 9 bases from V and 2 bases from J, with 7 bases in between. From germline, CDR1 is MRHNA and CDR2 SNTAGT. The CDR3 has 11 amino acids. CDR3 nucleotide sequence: TGTGCCAGTCAGGGAAACTATGGCTACACCTTC. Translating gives CASQGNYGYTF.

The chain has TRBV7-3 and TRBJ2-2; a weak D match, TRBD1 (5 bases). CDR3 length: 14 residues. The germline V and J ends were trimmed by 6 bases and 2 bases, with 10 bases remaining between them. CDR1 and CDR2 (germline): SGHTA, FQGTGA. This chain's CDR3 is CASSYDSNTGELFF. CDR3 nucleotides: TGTGCCAGCAGTTATGACAGCAACACCGGGGAGCTGTTTTTT.

CDR3 nucleotide sequence: TGTGCCAGCAGCGTAGGACCCCACACCGGGGAGCTGTTTTTT. Its protein is CASSVGPHTGELFF. V is TRBV9 and J is TRBJ2-2; D unresolved. The germline V and J ends were trimmed by 0 bases and 3 bases, with 6 bases remaining between them. Germline V gives CDR1 SGDLS, CDR2 YYNGEE. The CDR3 has 14 amino acids.

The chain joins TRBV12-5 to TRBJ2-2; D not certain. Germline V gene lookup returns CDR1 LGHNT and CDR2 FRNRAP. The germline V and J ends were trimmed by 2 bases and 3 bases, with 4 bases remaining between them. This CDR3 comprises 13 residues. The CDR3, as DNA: TGTGCTAGTGGTTTGCCATACACCGGGGAGCTGTTTTTT. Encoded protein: CASGLPYTGELFF.

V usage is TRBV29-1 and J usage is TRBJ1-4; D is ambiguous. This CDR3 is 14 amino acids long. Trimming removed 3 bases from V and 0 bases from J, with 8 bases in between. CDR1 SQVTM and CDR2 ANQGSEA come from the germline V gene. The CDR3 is CSVERETTNEKLFF. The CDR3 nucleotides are TGCAGCGTTGAGCGAGAAACAACTAATGAAAAACTGTTTTTT.

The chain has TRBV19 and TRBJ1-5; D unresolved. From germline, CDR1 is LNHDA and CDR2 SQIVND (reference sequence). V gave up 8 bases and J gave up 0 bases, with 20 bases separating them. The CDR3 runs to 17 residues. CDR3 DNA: TGTGCCAGTGCCCCCGGTAGGGCACCCTATAGCAATCAGCCCCAGCATTTT. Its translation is CASAPGRAPYSNQPQHF.

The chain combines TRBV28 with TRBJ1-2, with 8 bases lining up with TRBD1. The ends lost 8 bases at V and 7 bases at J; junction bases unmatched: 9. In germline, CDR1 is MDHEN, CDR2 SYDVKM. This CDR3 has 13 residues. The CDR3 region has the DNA TGTGCCAGCGAGGAGACAGGGGTATTTGGCTACACCTTC. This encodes CASEETGVFGYTF.

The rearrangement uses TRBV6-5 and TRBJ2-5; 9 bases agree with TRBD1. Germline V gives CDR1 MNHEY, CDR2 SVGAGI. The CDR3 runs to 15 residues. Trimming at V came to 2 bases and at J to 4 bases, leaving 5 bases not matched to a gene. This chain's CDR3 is CASSYRGQGVETQYF. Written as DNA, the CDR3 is TGTGCCAGCAGTTACCGGGGACAGGGAGTAGAGACCCAGTACTTC.

The CDR3 reads CATLGLGSTEAFF. The CDR3, as DNA: TGTGCCACCTTGGGACTGGGAAGCACTGAAGCTTTCTTT. The V call is TRBV25-1, the J call TRBJ1-1; D is perhaps TRBD1 (5 bases). Trimming stripped 10 bases from V and 4 bases from J, with 16 bases between. CDR1 and CDR2 from the germline V gene are MGHDK and SYGVNS. This CDR3 has 13 amino acids. The entire variable domain, with the rest obtained from reference TRBV25-1 and TRBJ1-1, is as follows: EADIYQTPRYLVIGTGKKITLECSQTMGHDKMYWYQQDPGMELHLIHYSYGVNSTEKGDLSSESTVSRIRTEHFPLTLESARPSHTSQYLCATLGLGSTEAFFGQGTRLTVV.

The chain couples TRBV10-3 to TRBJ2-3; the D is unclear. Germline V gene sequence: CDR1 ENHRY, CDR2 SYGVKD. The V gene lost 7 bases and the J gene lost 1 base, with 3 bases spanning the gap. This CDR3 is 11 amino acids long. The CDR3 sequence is CAITGTDTQYF. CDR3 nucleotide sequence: TGTGCCATCACCGGCACAGATACGCAGTATTTT.

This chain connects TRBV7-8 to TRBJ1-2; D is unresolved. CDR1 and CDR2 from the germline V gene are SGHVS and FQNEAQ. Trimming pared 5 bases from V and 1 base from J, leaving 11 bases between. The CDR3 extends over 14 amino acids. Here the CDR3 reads CASSVRRDNYGYTF. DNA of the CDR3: TGTGCCAGCAGCGTCCGACGGGATAACTATGGCTACACCTTC.

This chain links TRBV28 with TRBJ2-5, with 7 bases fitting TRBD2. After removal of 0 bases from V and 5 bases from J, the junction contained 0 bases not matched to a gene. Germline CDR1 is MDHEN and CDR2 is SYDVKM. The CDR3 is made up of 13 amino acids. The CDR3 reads CASSLWGGETQYF. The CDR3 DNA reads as TGTGCCAGCAGTTTATGGGGGGGGGAGACCCAGTACTTC.

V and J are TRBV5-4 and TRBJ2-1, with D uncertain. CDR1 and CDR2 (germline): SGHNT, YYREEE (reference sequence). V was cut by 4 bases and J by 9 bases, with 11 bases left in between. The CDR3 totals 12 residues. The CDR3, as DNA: TGTGCCAGCAGCGTCGTTTCCGGTGAGCAGTTCTTC. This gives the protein CASSVVSGEQFF.

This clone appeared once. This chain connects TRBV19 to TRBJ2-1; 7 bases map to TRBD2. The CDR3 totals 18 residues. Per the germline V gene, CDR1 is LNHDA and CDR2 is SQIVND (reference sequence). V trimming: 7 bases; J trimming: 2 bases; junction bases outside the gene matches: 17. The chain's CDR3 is CASTPRPSGIIAYNEQFF. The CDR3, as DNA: TGTGCCAGTACCCCCCGGCCTAGCGGCATTATCGCCTACAATGAGCAGTTCTTC.

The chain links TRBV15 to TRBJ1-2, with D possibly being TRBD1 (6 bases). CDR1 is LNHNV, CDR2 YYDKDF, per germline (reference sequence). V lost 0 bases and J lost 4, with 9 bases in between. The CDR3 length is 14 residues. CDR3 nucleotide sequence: TGTGCCACCAGCAGAGATCAGGGGAGCTATGGCTACACCTTC. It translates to CATSRDQGSYGYTF. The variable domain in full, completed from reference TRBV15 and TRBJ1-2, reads DAMVIQNPRYQVTQFGKPVTLSCSQTLNHNVMYWYQQKSSQAPKLLFHYYDKDFNNEADTPDNFQSRRPNTSFCFLDIRSPGLGDTAMYLCATSRDQGSYGYTFGSGTRLTVV.

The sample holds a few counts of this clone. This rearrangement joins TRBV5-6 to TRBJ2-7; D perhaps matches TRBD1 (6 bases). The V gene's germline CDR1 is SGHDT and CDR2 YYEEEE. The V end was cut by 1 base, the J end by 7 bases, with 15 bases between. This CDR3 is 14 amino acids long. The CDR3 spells CASSLYFDRQEQYF. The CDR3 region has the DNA TGTGCCAGCAGCTTGTATTTCGACAGGCAGGAGCAGTACTTC.